The text below deals with one T cell receptor beta chain. This clonotype was recorded many times. The antigen it binds to is not known. Within one base of it there is no much larger clone, and no base qualities were kept. Amplification of TCR beta CDR3 regions was carried out from RNA transcripts. The TCR CDR3 was subjected to a first round of RT-PCR using the HTBI primer set and the Qiagen OneStep RT-PCR kit. Libraries were constructed in a second round of multiplex PCR, after which size selection and purification were carried out. Sequencing of the libraries was done on an Illumina HiSeq2000 using paired-end 100 bp reads. In the original analysis: SOAPnuke was used to process the raw data, removing reads that contained adapters or uncalled bases, had a mean Phred below 15, or lacked an exact match to the constant primer or identifier. High-quality paired reads were merged with COPE v1.2.5, and unique nucleotide sequences were defined as clonotypes. MiTCR v1.1 was used to align the clonotypes against IMGT TRBV, TRBD and TRBJ reference segments. The analysis included only V-J combinations with a frequency above 0.0001, which together covered around 99% of the repertoires. The TCS score was defined as the ratio of F50 (clonal expansion) to E x V (chaos), calculated using BLOSUM62-based TCRdist between CDR3 peptides within each V-J. Welch's t-statistics and random forest reduced 450 to 600 V-J features to about 13, which were used in a naive Bayes classifier (R e1071). TCRdb reran the public reads through fastp at Q25 and MiXCR, keeping productive beta chains. CDR3 protein duplicates are merged, each entry listing the most common genes and DNA. The V and J calls follow TCRdb's processing rather than the paper's. The sample contains 270,000 or so distinct CDR3 sequences, 25% to 30% of them found a single time. The ten largest clones represent about 25% of the sample.

The hyperthyroidism patients were between 18 and 65 years old and newly diagnosed, with a disease duration of less than 2 months. The study excluded patients with uncontrolled infections, other autoimmune diseases, pregnancy or lactation. Diagnoses relied on clinical symptoms, serum thyroxine and TRAb, thyroid ultrasound and orbital computed tomography. Blood from progressor patients was collected at the time of first diagnosis with hyperthyroidism, before any ophthalmopathy symptoms had appeared. Ficoll-Paque density gradient centrifugation was used to isolate PBMCs from around 10 ml of fresh peripheral blood. Patients classed as progressors first received a Graves' hyperthyroidism diagnosis and then went on to develop ophthalmopathy during follow-up. Total RNA was extracted with Trizol reagent, and quality was checked on an Agilent 2100 Bioanalyzer. Measured from the cysteine to the phenylalanine, the CDR3 is 11 residues long. The DNA shown is the 33-base CDR3, in frame from base 1. V and J are truncated by 7 bases and 4 bases respectively, leaving an intervening sequence of 7 bases. Taken from the germline V gene, the CDR1 and CDR2 loops are SGHAT and FQNNGV.

The entry originates in a study of T cells in Graves' hyperthyroidism and ophthalmopathy (dated by TCRdb to about 2019). Regarding the complete study: Peripheral blood samples were taken at initial diagnosis, before any treatment was given. Once sampling was done, hyperthyroidism patients were given methimazole at a starting dose of 30 mg daily, whereas ophthalmopathy patients were given high-dose intravenous methylprednisolone. Whether ophthalmopathy could be predicted prospectively was tested in an independent validation cohort made up of some 20 hyperthyroidism patients plus 17 patients who later progressed to ophthalmopathy. The paper describes TCR Vbeta CDR3 sequencing of 135 peripheral blood samples, made up of roughly 40 ophthalmopathy patients, approximately 73 hyperthyroidism patients and 17 progressor patients. The 75 to 100 discovery patients were randomly split 7:3 into training and test sets. A discovery cohort of about 100 patients, about 43 with Graves' ophthalmopathy and approximately 57 with stable Graves' hyperthyroidism, was used to find distinguishing TCR V-J signatures. In addition, the study compared T-cell repertoires in thyroid tissue and in blood from five to seven Graves' hyperthyroidism patients.

What the authors observed across the whole study: No statistical method was used to set the sample size in advance, and investigators knew the group allocation. In validation, the model predicted progression to ophthalmopathy with approximately 71% sensitivity and approximately 72% specificity, a median of about 6 months before onset. A model built on a 13 V-J signature distinguished ophthalmopathy from stable hyperthyroidism, reaching about 89% sensitivity and around 81% specificity in cross-validation and 80%/75% in testing. Most expanded thyroid clonotypes (frequency above 0.001) were also detected in blood, suggesting blood repertoires may reflect thyroid immune responses.

The chain uses TRBV11-2 and TRBJ1-2, with no confidently assigned D gene. This receptor was obtained from a man in his forties or fifties with Graves' hyperthyroidism that later progressed to Graves' ophthalmopathy. Input material: blood. CDR3 sequence: CASTVTYGYTF. The nucleotides are TGTGCCAGCACTGTCACCTATGGCTACACCTTC.